This TCR beta chain was sequenced in a study of blood T cell repertoires in COVID-19. Study details: Samples came from the United States, Italy and Spain, spanning acute and convalescent COVID-19. From T cells, B-cell-depleted T cells, or PBMCs came the material, which was cDNA or gDNA.

In the study's own analysis: Counts of nucleated cells, estimated from reference gene primer amplification, were obtained. The method was immunoSEQ multiplex PCR; TCRdb's version includes in-frame clones alone and lacks a portion of them. The V and J calls and clone size are taken from that table; D and trimming were inferred from the DNA. This sample yields about 260,000 clones, of which 88% are seen a single time; approximately 3.8% belongs to the top ten. This clone was observed a few times. J lost 6 bases, V lost 9 bases, and 8 bases had no gene match. This CDR3 has 13 amino acids. Germline assignment: CDR1 LNHDA and CDR2 SQIVND (reference sequence).

The chain couples TRBV19 to TRBJ1-1; 9 positions agree with TRBD1. The sample was peripheral blood. The receptor was isolated from a man aged 55 to 70 who had recovered from COVID-19. The CDR3: CASSGDRASEAFF. The CDR3 bases are TGTGCCAGCTCGGGGGACAGGGCGTCTGAAGCTTTCTTT.